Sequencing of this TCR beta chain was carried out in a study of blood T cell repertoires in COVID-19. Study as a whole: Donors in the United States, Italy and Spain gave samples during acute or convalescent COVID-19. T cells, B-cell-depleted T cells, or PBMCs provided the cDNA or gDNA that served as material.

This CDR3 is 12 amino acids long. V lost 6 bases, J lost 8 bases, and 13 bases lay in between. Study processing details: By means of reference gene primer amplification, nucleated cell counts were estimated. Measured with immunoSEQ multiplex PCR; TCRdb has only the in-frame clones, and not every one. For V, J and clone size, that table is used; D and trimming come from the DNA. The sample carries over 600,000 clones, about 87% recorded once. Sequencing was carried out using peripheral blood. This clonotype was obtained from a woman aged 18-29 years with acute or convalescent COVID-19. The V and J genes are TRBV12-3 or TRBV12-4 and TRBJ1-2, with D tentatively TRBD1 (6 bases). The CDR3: CASRGARWGYTF. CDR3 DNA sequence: TGTGCCAGCAGGGGGGCTCGGTGGGGCTACACCTTC.